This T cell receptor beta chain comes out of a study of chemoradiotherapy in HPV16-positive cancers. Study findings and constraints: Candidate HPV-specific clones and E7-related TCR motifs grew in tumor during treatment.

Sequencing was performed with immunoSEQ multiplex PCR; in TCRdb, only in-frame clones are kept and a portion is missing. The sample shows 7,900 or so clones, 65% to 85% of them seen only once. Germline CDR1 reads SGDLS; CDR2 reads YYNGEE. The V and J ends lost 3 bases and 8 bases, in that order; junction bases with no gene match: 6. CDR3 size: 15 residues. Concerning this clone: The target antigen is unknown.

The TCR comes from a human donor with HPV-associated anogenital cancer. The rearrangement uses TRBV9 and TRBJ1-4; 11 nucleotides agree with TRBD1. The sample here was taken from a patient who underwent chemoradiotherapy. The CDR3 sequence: CASSAGTGGSEKLFF. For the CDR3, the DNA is TGTGCCAGCAGCGCCGGGACAGGGGGATCGGAAAAACTGTTTTTT. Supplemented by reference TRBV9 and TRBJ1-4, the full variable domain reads DSGVTQTPKHLITATGQRVTLRCSPRSGDLSVYWYQQSLDQGLQFLIQYYNGEERAKGNILERFSAQQFPDLHSELNLSSLELGDSALYFCASSAGTGGSEKLFFGSGTQLSVL.